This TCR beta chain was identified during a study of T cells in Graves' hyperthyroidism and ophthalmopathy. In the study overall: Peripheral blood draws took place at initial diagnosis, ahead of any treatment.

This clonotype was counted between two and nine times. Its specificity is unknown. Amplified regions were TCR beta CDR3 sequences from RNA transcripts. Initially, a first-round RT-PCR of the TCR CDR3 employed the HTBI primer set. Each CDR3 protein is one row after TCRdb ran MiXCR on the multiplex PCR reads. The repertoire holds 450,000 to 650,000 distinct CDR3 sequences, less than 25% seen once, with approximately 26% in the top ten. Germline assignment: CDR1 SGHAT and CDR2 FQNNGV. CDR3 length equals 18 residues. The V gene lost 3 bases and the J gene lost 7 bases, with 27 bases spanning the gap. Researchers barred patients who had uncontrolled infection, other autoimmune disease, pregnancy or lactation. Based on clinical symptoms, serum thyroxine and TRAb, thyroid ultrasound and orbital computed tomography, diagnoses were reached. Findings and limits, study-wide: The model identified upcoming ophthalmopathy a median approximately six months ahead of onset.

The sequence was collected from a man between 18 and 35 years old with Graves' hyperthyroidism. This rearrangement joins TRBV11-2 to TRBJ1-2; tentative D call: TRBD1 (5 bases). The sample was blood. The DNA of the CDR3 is TGTGCCAGCAGCTTTCGGGGCTTTGGGAGAAACTACCTATCTGGCTACACCTTC. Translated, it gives CASSFRGFGRNYLSGYTF.